This T cell receptor beta chain stems from a study of beta chain features in type 1 diabetes (dated by TCRdb to 2016 to 2019). Context from the whole study: Mean age, gender distribution, total cell number and subset yield were not different between patients and healthy donors. A total of over 90,000,000 sorted cells were examined across all samples, and a strong correlation was observed between cell number per subset and RNA yield. The study compared TCRB repertoires of sorted circulating CD4+ T cell subsets between recently diagnosed type 1 diabetes patients and matched healthy donors. Regulatory and stem cell-like memory subsets were obtained from only 8 patients and roughly 8 healthy donors, while naive and central memory subsets were obtained from all 30 or so donors.

Each donor gave one peripheral blood draw, approximately 0.11 L on average, collected into heparinised tubes. A BD FACSAria II was used to sort naive, central memory, regulatory and stem cell-like memory CD4+ T cells with a panel that included CD45RO, CCR7, CD25, CD127, CD95 and CD27. A purity above 95% was achieved for all sorted populations. Right away, PBMCs were isolated by Lymphoprep density gradient centrifugation and were stained directly, with no culture step. Samples were stained and sorted in pairs, with one healthy donor and one patient per experiment, so that batch effects were minimized. The CDR3, from cysteine to phenylalanine, totals 15 residues. The CDR3 DNA has 45 bases and is translated from base 1. The germline ends are 13 bases apart after V is trimmed by 7 bases and J by 0 bases. From a lookup of the germline V gene, CDR1 and CDR2 are MDHEN and SYDVKM. For this clone: No cognate antigen has been identified for it. No much larger clonotype is one base removed from it; base qualities were not supplied.

The entire amount of isolated RNA was reverse transcribed using the High Capacity cDNA Reverse Transcription Kit, so the sequenced TCRB transcripts were expressed ones. Deep immunoSEQ sequencing was applied to naive, central memory and regulatory T cell samples, giving an average of roughly 3.5 million total reads per sample. After sorted cells were lysed in RLT buffer, RNA was extracted with DNase-treated RNeasy Micro or Mini kits, with the choice depending on cell number. Each cell subset was processed separately to prevent cross-contamination, with patient and healthy donor samples processed together. Using the immunoSEQ multiplex PCR, TCRB sequences were amplified from cDNA into 87-bp fragments spanning the CDR3 region. The amplicons were sequenced using the Illumina HiSeq platform. As for the authors' bioinformatics: Synthetic template baselines were used to correct PCR bias computationally, reads within Hamming distance 2 were collapsed, and singletons that could not be merged were discarded. Reads were aligned against IMGT to assign V, D and J genes, CDR3 length and insertions or deletions at six rearrangement sites. Within each subset, clonotype counts were normalized to the number of sorted cells before true diversity and Gini coefficients were calculated with the tcR R package. Repertoire sharing was quantified using the overlap coefficient calculated on TCRB nucleotide sequences. What TCRdb holds here is the immuneACCESS table cut down to in-frame rearrangements. Part of the clones is not present; checked against another copy, under half of the missing clones reflect an unresolved V gene, and the others are unexplained. The V and J calls and clone size are taken from that table; D and trimming were inferred from the DNA. The sample has under 150,000 clones on record, 6.9% of them singletons. More than 1.1% of the sample rests with the top ten.

What the study reported, not specific to this receptor: PCR may preferentially amplify shorter templates, but because patient and control samples were amplified and corrected together, any resulting skew would affect both groups equally. Because cDNA was sequenced instead of genomic DNA, highly expressing activated cells could be over-represented, though the groups showed no difference in activation or CD3 levels. Naive, central memory and regulatory TCRB repertoires appeared more similar among patients than among healthy donors. At VDJ recombination sites, type 1 diabetes patients had fewer insertions and more deleted nucleotides, which implies abnormalities in thymic rearrangement. Type 1 diabetes patients showed a moderate but significant shortening of TCRB CDR3 length in all four CD4+ subsets. HLA sub-analyses involved small numbers of individuals, so any influence of HLA type on TCRB rearrangement remained unresolved.

The chain is encoded by TRBV28 joined to TRBJ2-1, with a tentative D gene TRBD2 over 6 matching bases. Sequenced material: central memory CD4+ T cells from blood. The sequence was obtained from a woman in her 30s in good health. Here is the DNA: TGTGCCAGCATGGGGGTGGGGGGCTCCTACAATGAGCAGTTCTTC. This is translated as CASMGVGGSYNEQFF.